This record concerns one T cell receptor beta chain sequence. Its antigen remains undetermined. Base-call qualities are not available, and no considerably larger clone is one nucleotide away. This record comes from a study of CD8 T cells in ankylosing spondylitis (dated by TCRdb to about 2017). For the study in its entirety: The study set out to find disease-linked TCR variants by profiling T cell receptor beta repertoires in ankylosing spondylitis patients and healthy donors. The full study cohort was made up of under 30 ankylosing spondylitis patients and about a hundred healthy donors. Peripheral blood was sampled, and synovial fluid was additionally collected from ankylosing spondylitis patients.

The reads were generated on an Illumina HiSeq 2500. Quantitative 5'-RACE with molecular barcodes was the method used to prepare the TCR beta libraries. The original pipeline was this. Disease-linked TCR variants were identified with a new computational method built on a probabilistic model of VDJ rearrangement. TCRdb reprocessing: public reads trimmed at Q25 with fastp, clones called with MiXCR, in-frame beta chains kept. Rows matching on CDR3 protein sequence are summarized as one entry with the most common DNA and genes. The authors' filters were not applied to this entry. The sample yields around 300,000 distinct CDR3 sequences; around 21% were counted once. The top ten hold 3.5% to 4.5% of the sample. V is pruned by 6 bases and J by 5 bases, leaving 3 bases of the junction without a gene match. The CDR3 numbers 13 residues from cysteine through phenylalanine. Of the read, only the CDR3 DNA is kept; its 39 bases are in frame from base 1. Sequences MNHNS (CDR1) and SASEGT (CDR2) are obtained from the germline V gene.

The research as a whole found: The disease-linked clones had a CD8+ phenotype and were found at relatively low frequencies in peripheral blood. According to the report, matched synovial fluid samples from ankylosing spondylitis patients were significantly enriched for the disease-linked clones. Some of the motif variants had been reported before in the synovial fluid and blood of reactive arthritis patients, a finding that suggests common disease-initiation mechanisms. A TCR beta motif made up of eight highly homologous amino acid variants appeared to be characteristic of blood from ankylosing spondylitis patients.

Sequenced sample: blood, either unsorted or a sorted T cell fraction (not recorded which). The TCR originated in a female donor with ankylosing spondylitis or in good health (not recorded which). The chain couples TRBV6-1 to TRBJ1-5; TRBD1 agrees with 8 junctional bases. The CDR3 reads as follows: CASSRTGHQPQHF. The sequence in DNA is TGTGCCAGCAGCCGGACAGGGCATCAGCCCCAGCATTTT.